These 15 T cell receptor beta chains share one sample of origin, sequenced in a study of graft-versus-host responses after intestinal transplantation. These receptors' antigens are unknown. Clones were read by immunoSEQ multiplex PCR, and TCRdb kept only the in-frame ones, dropping some. This sample has 100,000 to 130,000 clones, with approximately 88% found just once. The sequencing here drew on unstimulated CD4+ T cells sorted from spleen or lymph node cells, taken before transplant. Receptors were obtained from a human donor who was the organ donor for an intestinal transplant.

J is TRBJ2-5 and V is TRBV5-6; no clear D gene. Germline CDR1 reads SGHDT; CDR2 reads YYEEEE. CDR3 size: 15 residues. The V end was cut by 1 base, the J end by 4 bases, with 14 bases between. As DNA, the CDR3 is TGTGCCAGCAGCTTGTATCTTCGGTCGCCAGAGACCCAGTACTTC. Protein: CASSLYLRSPETQYF.

The chain recombines TRBV6-6 with TRBJ2-5; the D gene is possibly TRBD2 (5 bases). CDR3 length: 14 residues. Germline loops: CDR1 MNHNY, CDR2 SVGAGI (reference sequence). V was trimmed by 0 bases and J by 5 bases, leaving 10 bases between them. In nucleotides, the CDR3 is TGTGCCAGCAGTTACTCAGAGGGCCAGGAGACCCAGTACTTC. It codes for CASSYSEGQETQYF.

This clone was counted only a few times. V is TRBV6-6 and J is TRBJ2-2, with 8 nucleotides matching TRBD2. Germline V gene sequence: CDR1 MNHNY, CDR2 SVGAGI (reference sequence). Trimming removed 4 bases from V and 6 bases from J; junction bases left unmatched: 10. This CDR3 is built from 16 residues. In nucleotides, the CDR3 is TGTGCCAGCAGTTCTACGGGAGGGAGGGCTTCCGGGGAGCTGTTTTTT. It encodes CASSSTGGRASGELFF.

The chain joins TRBV18 to TRBJ2-3; D uncertain. CDR1 KGHSH and CDR2 LQKENI come from the germline V gene. The V end lost 2 bases, the J end lost 1 base, and 13 bases lay between the germline ends. The CDR3 has 16 amino acids. The CDR3 here is CASSPVWLRGTDTQYF. In DNA, the CDR3 is TGTGCCAGCTCACCAGTGTGGCTCCGCGGCACAGATACGCAGTATTTT.

The CDR3 loop reads CASSLSASYEQFF. The CDR3 DNA reads as TGTGCCAGCAGCTTATCCGCGAGCTATGAGCAGTTCTTC. The chain couples TRBV7-2 to TRBJ2-1; D unclear. The CDR3 consists of 13 residues. V was cut by 2 bases and J by 8 bases, with 10 bases left in between. Germline V gene sequence: CDR1 SGHTA, CDR2 FQGNSA.

The chain combines TRBV2 with TRBJ2-5, with TRBD2 matching 10 bases. The CDR3 loop spans 16 amino acids. CDR1 is SNHLY, CDR2 FYNNEI, per germline. V was clipped by 5 bases and J by 2 bases; unmatched bases: 8. CDR3 in amino acids: CASSSGASGRQETQYF. The CDR3 DNA is TGTGCCAGCAGTTCCGGTGCTAGCGGGAGACAAGAGACCCAGTACTTC.

CDR3 protein: CASSLAVGVTDTQYF. In nucleotides, the CDR3 is TGTGCCAGCAGCTTAGCGGTGGGGGTCACAGATACGCAGTATTTT. V usage is TRBV7-2 and J usage is TRBJ2-3; possibly TRBD1 or TRBD2 for D (5 bases each). Germline V gene sequence: CDR1 SGHTA, CDR2 FQGNSA. The CDR3 has 15 amino acids. V lost 0 bases to trimming and J lost 2 bases, with 9 bases between them.

This clone appeared a single time. This chain uses TRBV6-1 with TRBJ2-7, with 7 bases lining up with TRBD2. The CDR3 totals 14 residues. Germline-derived CDR1 and CDR2 are MNHNS and SASEGT. Trimming took 2 bases from V and 2 from J; bases not matched to a gene: 3. The CDR3 here is CASSELAGPYEQYF. For the CDR3, the DNA is TGTGCCAGCAGTGAATTAGCGGGCCCCTACGAGCAGTACTTC.

This chain uses TRBV5-1 with TRBJ2-7, with 12 nucleotides matching TRBD2. CDR1 SGHRS and CDR2 YFSETQ come from the germline V gene. V lost 1 base and J lost 4; bases outside the gene matches: 0. The CDR3 runs 14 residues. CDR3 bases: TGCGCCAGCAGCTTGACTAGCGGGAGGTACGAGCAGTACTTC. Translated: CASSLTSGRYEQYF.

The V gene is TRBV19, the J gene TRBJ2-1, with D perhaps TRBD1 (5 bases). V lost 7 bases to trimming and J lost 4 bases, with 11 bases between them. The CDR3 sequence is 13 residues long. The germline V gene encodes CDR1 LNHDA and CDR2 SQIVND (reference sequence). The CDR3, as DNA: TGTGCCAGTATCGATACAGGTTACAATGAGCAGTTCTTC. Protein product: CASIDTGYNEQFF.

As regards this clone: Other DNA sequences in the sample encode the same CDR3. The V gene is TRBV18, the J gene TRBJ1-2, with a tentative D call TRBD1 (6 bases). The germline V and J ends were trimmed by 2 bases and 2 bases, with 6 bases remaining between them. Germline V CDR1 and CDR2: KGHSH, LQKENI. The CDR3 runs to 13 residues. CDR3 nucleotides: TGTGCCAGCTCACCAGGGGGCAACTATGGCTACACCTTC. Amino acids: CASSPGGNYGYTF. The full variable domain, with the rest looked up from reference TRBV18 and TRBJ1-2, is NAGVMQNPRHLVRRRGQEARLRCSPMKGHSHVYWYRQLPEEGLKFMVYLQKENIIDESGMPKERFSAEFPKEGPSILRIQQVVRGDSAAYFCASSPGGNYGYTFGSGTRLTVV.

The chain has TRBV2 and TRBJ1-1, with TRBD1 matching 8 bases. Germline-derived CDR1 and CDR2 are SNHLY and FYNNEI. This CDR3 region has 13 residues. Trimming cost V 7 bases and J 4 bases; bases outside gene matches: 5. The CDR3 loop is CASMDRAGTEAFF. The CDR3 coding sequence is TGTGCCAGCATGGACAGGGCCGGCACTGAAGCTTTCTTT.

This clone has only a few counts. V gene TRBV6-1 combines with J gene TRBJ1-2, with D possibly being TRBD1 (5 bases). In germline, CDR1 is MNHNS, CDR2 SASEGT. V lost 2 bases and J lost 5, with 15 bases in between. This CDR3 is 15 amino acids long. The chain's CDR3 is CASSELGRAGYGYTF. In nucleotides, the CDR3 is TGTGCCAGCAGTGAACTTGGCAGGGCGGGTTATGGCTACACCTTC.

CDR3 in DNA: TGTGCCAGCAGCTTTGCCGGGACAGGGTATGAAAAACTGTTTTTT. Translated, it gives CASSFAGTGYEKLFF. J is TRBJ1-4 and V is TRBV7-6, with 9 positions matching TRBD1. CDR1 is SGHVS, CDR2 FNYEAQ, per germline. The CDR3 extends over 15 amino acids. V trimming: 3 bases; J trimming: 6 bases; junction bases outside the gene matches: 5.

V and J are TRBV5-5 and TRBJ2-3; maybe TRBD1 (7 bases). The CDR3 is 12 amino acids. Germline CDR1 and CDR2: SGHKS and YYEKEE (reference sequence). V lost 3 bases to trimming and J lost 13 bases, with 15 bases between them. The CDR3 loop is CASSSSGGRKYF. The CDR3 DNA follows: TGTGCCAGCAGCTCCTCAGGGGGGCGAAAGTATTTT.